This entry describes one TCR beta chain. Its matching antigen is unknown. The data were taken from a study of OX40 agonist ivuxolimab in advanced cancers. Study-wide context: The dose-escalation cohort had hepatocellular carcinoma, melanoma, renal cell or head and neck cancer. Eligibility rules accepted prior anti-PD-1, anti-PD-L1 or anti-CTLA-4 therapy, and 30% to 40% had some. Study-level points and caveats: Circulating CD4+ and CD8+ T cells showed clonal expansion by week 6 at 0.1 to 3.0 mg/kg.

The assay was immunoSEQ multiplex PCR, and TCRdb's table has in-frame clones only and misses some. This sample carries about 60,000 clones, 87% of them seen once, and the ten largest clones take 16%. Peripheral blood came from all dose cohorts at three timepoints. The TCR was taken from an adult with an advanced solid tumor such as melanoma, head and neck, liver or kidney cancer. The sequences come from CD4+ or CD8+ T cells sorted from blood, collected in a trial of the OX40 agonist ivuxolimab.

CDR3 region: CASSLSPGAGRGVYEQYF. CDR3 bases: TGCGCCAGCAGCTTGAGCCCCGGGGCAGGTAGGGGGGTATACGAGCAGTACTTC. V is TRBV5-1 and J is TRBJ2-7; D may match TRBD1 or TRBD2 (6 bases each). V shed 1 base and J shed 4 bases, with 24 bases lying between them. The CDR3 is 18 amino acids. CDR1 is SGHRS and CDR2 is YFSETQ in the germline V gene. Looking up the rest from reference TRBV5-1 and TRBJ2-7 gives the full variable domain: KAGVTQTPRYLIKTRGQQVTLSCSPISGHRSVSWYQQTPGQGLQFLFEYFSETQRNKGNFPGRFSGRQFSNSRSEMNVSTLELGDSALYLCASSLSPGAGRGVYEQYFGPGTRLTVT.